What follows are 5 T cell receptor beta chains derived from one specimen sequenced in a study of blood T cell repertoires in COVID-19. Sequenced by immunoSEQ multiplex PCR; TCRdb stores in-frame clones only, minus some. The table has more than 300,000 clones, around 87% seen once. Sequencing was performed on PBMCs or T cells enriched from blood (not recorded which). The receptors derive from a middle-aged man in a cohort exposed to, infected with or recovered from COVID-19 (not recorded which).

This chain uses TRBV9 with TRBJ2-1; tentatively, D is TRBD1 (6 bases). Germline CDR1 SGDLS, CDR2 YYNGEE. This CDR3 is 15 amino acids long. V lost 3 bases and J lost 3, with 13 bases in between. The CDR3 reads CASSGVRGGYNEQFF. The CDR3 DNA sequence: TGTGCCAGCAGCGGAGTTAGAGGGGGCTACAATGAGCAGTTCTTC.

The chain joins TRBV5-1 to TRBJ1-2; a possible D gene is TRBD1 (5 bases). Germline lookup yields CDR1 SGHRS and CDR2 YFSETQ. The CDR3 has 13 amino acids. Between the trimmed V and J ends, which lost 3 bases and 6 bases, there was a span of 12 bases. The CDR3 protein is CASSSRGGHGYTF. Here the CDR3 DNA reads TGCGCCAGCAGCTCTAGGGGAGGTCATGGCTACACCTTC.

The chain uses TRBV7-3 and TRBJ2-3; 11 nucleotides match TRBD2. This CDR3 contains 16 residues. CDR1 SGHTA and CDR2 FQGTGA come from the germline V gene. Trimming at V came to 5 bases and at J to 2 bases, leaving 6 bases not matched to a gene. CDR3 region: CASSAVAGGTTDTQYF. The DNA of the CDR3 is TGTGCCAGCAGCGCCGTAGCGGGAGGGACCACAGATACGCAGTATTTT.

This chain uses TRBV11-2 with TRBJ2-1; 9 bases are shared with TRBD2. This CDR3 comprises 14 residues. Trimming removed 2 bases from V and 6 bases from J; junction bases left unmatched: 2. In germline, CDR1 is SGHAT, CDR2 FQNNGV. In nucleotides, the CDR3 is TGTGCCAGCAGCTTAATAGCGGGAGTCAATGAGCAGTTCTTC. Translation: CASSLIAGVNEQFF.

In nucleotides, the CDR3 is TGTGCCAGCAGTGCCGTCGACAGGGGGCTCGGTGGCTACACCTTC. It is translated as CASSAVDRGLGGYTF. The rearrangement links TRBV28 to TRBJ1-2; 10 nucleotides line up with TRBD1. The CDR3 consists of 15 residues. The germline V gene has CDR1 MDHEN and CDR2 SYDVKM. The V segment lost 5 bases and the J segment 7 bases; nucleotides outside the gene matches: 10.